The rows below give T cell receptor beta chains drawn from one sample of a study of T cell responses to AZD1222 COVID-19 vaccine. Generated by immunoSEQ multiplex PCR, the TCRdb table keeps only in-frame clones and is missing some. The table has about 140,000 clones, over 85% seen once; the top ten hold approximately 5.4%. The input for sequencing was peripheral blood, taken on day 0 of AZD1222 vaccination. These receptor sequences come from an adult in good health. Each CDR3 is given with its conserved first and last residue. The D gene is left open where the match is weak. A row's size may be missing; if present it is once, few, many or a size class.

v_call	j_call	clone_size	d_call	cdr3_nt	cdr3_aa
TRBV28	TRBJ1-2	NA	TRBD1	TGTGCCAGCAGTCTGCTTGGGACAGGGGCCTTATATGGCTACACCTTC	CASSLLGTGALYGYTF
TRBV12-5	TRBJ2-4	NA	TRBD1	TGTGCTAGTGGTTGCCCTACGGACAGGGAAACAAGGCTAGCCAAAAACATTCAGTACTTC	CASGCPTDRETRLAKNIQYF
TRBV19	TRBJ1-6	NA	NA	TGTGCCAGTAGTATGGGAGAGGGATGGCATAATTCACCCCTCCACTTT	CASSMGEGWHNSPLHF
TRBV6-5	TRBJ2-2	NA	NA	TGTGCCAGCAGATTAAAGGGATTCACCGGGGAGCTGTTTTTT	CASRLKGFTGELFF
TRBV4-1	TRBJ2-7	NA	TRBD1	TGCGCCAGCAGCATGGGACAGGGGCAAAGGTACGAGCAGTACTTC	CASSMGQGQRYEQYF
TRBV5-1	TRBJ2-5	few	NA	TGCGCCAGCAGCTTGGCGACAGTACAAGAGACCCAGTACTTC	CASSLATVQETQYF
TRBV28	TRBJ2-1	NA	NA	TGTGCCAGCAGTTTAGGGGCAGGGGTCCTCTTC	CASSLGAGVLF
TRBV10-3	TRBJ2-3	NA	NA	TGTGCCATCAGTGAGGGGGGGATCAGCACAGATACGCAGTATTTT	CAISEGGISTDTQYF
TRBV11-3	TRBJ2-7	once	NA	TGTGCCAGCAGCCACAGGGATAACATCTACGAGCAGTACTTC	CASSHRDNIYEQYF
TRBV28	TRBJ1-2	NA	NA	TGTGCCAGCACCGCTATAGGGGAAATAACATATGGCTACACCTTC	CASTAIGEITYGYTF
TRBV5-8	TRBJ2-1	NA	TRBD2	TGTGCCAGCAGCCCCACCAGGGGACTAGCGGGGGACAATGAGCAGTTCTTC	CASSPTRGLAGDNEQFF
TRBV20-1	TRBJ1-5	few	NA	TGCAGTGCTAGTCAGATACAAATTAGCAATCAGCCCCAGCATTTT	CSASQIQISNQPQHF
TRBV7-2	TRBJ2-3	once	NA	TGTGCCAGCAGCCCCAGTCGGGGAGATACGCAGTATTTT	CASSPSRGDTQYF
TRBV5-1	TRBJ1-2	once	NA	TGCGCCAGCAGCTTGTCAGGGACTGGCTACACCTTC	CASSLSGTGYTF
TRBV27	TRBJ2-6	NA	NA	TGTGCCAGCAGTTTATCAGGACCCAGCCGGGCCGGGGCCAACGTCCTGACTTTC	CASSLSGPSRAGANVLTF
TRBV4-1	TRBJ2-2	NA	TRBD2	TGCGCCAGCAGCCAAATTGCGGGGGGTGGGACCGGGGAGCTGTTTTTT	CASSQIAGGGTGELFF
TRBV5-4	TRBJ2-5	NA	NA	TGTGCCAGCAGCCGGCTGGCAGAGACCCAGTACTTC	CASSRLAETQYF
TRBV28	TRBJ2-7	NA	NA	TGTGCCAGCAGTTCGGTAGGCGGGGCCTCCTACGAGCAGTACTTC	CASSSVGGASYEQYF
TRBV5-8	TRBJ2-3	NA	NA	TGTGCCAGCACCAAGAGGGGCCGTGGGCAGTATTTT	CASTKRGRGQYF
TRBV30	TRBJ1-1	NA	NA	TGTGCCTGGAGCGGGGGGCACCCTAACACTGAAGCTTTCTTT	CAWSGGHPNTEAFF
TRBV5-1	TRBJ2-2	few	TRBD1	TGCGCCAGCAGCTTGGTTGGACAGGGGGCCGGGGAGCTGTTTTTT	CASSLVGQGAGELFF
TRBV6-5	TRBJ1-4	once	TRBD1	TGTGCCAGCAGTTACGGACAGGGGGGTGAAAAACTGTTTTTT	CASSYGQGGEKLFF
TRBV2	TRBJ1-4	NA	NA	TGTGCCAGCAGATTCACAGTCACTAATGAAAAACTGTTTTTT	CASRFTVTNEKLFF
TRBV2	TRBJ1-3	NA	NA	TGTGCCAGCAGCCAGAAAGGGGGGACTGGAAACACCATATATTTT	CASSQKGGTGNTIYF
TRBV3-1/TRBV3-2	TRBJ1-5	NA	NA	TGTGCCAGCAGCCGACCCGGGAACAATCAGCCCCAGCATTTT	CASSRPGNNQPQHF
TRBV7-9	TRBJ2-1	NA	NA	TGTGCCAGCAGCTTAGCGGGTGGGCTCCCCTACAATGAGCAGTTCTTC	CASSLAGGLPYNEQFF
TRBV5-1	TRBJ2-5	NA	TRBD1	TGCGCCAGCAGCACCCAGGACAGGGACGGAGAGACCCAGTACTTC	CASSTQDRDGETQYF